This T cell receptor (beta chain) comes out of a study of blood T cell repertoires in COVID-19. Turning to the study itself: Acute-phase and convalescent COVID-19 samples originated in the United States, Italy and Spain. Sample material is recorded as cDNA or gDNA derived from T cells, B-cell-depleted T cells, or PBMCs.

In the authors' methods: Amplifying reference gene primers gave estimates of nucleated cell counts. Here immunoSEQ multiplex PCR was the method, and the copy in TCRdb shows in-frame clones only, minus some. V, J and clone size are taken as reported in that table, and D and trimming were inferred from the DNA itself. This table holds about 350,000 clones, about 90% found once. The CDR3 extends over 15 amino acids. V lost 4 bases, J lost 4 bases, and 4 bases stayed unmatched. Germline-derived CDR1 and CDR2 are SEHNR and FQNEAQ (reference sequence). The TCR was taken from a woman under 30 who had recovered from COVID-19. Specimen: peripheral blood. This chain links TRBV7-9 with TRBJ2-6; 7 bases are shared with TRBD1. CDR3 amino acids: CASSSTGVGANVLTF. The CDR3 nucleotides read TGTGCCAGCAGCTCAACAGGGGTCGGGGCCAACGTCCTGACTTTC.